This T cell receptor beta chain was profiled in a study of T cells in Graves' hyperthyroidism and ophthalmopathy. From RNA transcripts, TCR beta CDR3 regions were amplified. HTBI primers were used for first-round RT-PCR of the TCR CDR3. A single record per CDR3 protein comes from TCRdb applying MiXCR to the multiplex PCR reads. The sample has about 600,000 distinct CDR3 sequences, more than 15% seen once. Ophthalmopathy patients showed a Clinical Activity Score of at least 3, NOSPECS grade of at least 4 and duration under 3 months. Diagnosis relied on clinical symptoms, serum thyroxine and TRAb, thyroid ultrasound and orbital computed tomography. Per germline, CDR1 MNHEY and CDR2 SMNVEV (reference sequence). This CDR3 is built from 17 residues. Comments on this clonotype: It may be a read error: a sequence one base away is much more abundant.

Sequenced sample: blood. This sequence was found in a middle-aged woman with Graves' ophthalmopathy. The V gene is TRBV27, the J gene TRBJ1-1; 7 nucleotides align to TRBD1. The CDR3, as DNA: TGTGCCACCAGTTTAGGGTGGGGTCAGGGGGGACGCACTGAAGCTTTCTTT. Residues: CATSLGWGQGGRTEAFF.